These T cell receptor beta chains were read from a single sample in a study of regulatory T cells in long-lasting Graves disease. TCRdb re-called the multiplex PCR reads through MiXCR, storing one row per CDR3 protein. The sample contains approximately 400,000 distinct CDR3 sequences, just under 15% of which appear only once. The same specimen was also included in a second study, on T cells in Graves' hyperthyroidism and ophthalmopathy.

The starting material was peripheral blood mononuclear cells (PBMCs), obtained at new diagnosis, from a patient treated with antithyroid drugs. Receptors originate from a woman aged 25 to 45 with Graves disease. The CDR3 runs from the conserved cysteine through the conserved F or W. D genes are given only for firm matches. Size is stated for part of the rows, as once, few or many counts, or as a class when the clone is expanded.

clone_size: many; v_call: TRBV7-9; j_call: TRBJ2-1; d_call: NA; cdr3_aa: CASSGRDTYNEQFF; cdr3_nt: TGTGCCAGCTCCGGCCGGGACACCTACAATGAGCAGTTCTTC
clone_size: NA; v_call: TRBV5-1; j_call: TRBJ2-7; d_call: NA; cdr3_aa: CASSLEVDRSYEQYF; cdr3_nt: TGCGCCAGCAGCTTGGAAGTAGACAGGTCCTACGAGCAGTACTTC
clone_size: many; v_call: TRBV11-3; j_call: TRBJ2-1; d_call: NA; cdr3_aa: CASSLEISDSYNEQFF; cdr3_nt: TGTGCCAGCAGCTTAGAGATTAGCGACTCCTACAATGAGCAGTTCTTC
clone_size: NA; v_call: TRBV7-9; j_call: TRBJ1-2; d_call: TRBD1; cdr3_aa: CASSLSGQVVLYGYTF; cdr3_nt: TGTGCCAGCAGCTTATCAGGACAGGTCGTTCTCTATGGCTACACCTTC
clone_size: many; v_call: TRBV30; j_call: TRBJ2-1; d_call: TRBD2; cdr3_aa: CAWRGLAGYNEQFF; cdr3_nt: TGTGCCTGGAGAGGGCTAGCGGGTTACAATGAGCAGTTCTTC
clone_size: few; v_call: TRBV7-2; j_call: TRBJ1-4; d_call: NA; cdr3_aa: CASSRPPYNEKLFF; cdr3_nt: TGTGCCAGCAGCCGTCCACCCTATAATGAAAAACTGTTTTTT
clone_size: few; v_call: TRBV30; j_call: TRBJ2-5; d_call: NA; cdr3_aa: CAWSVGGPSETQYF; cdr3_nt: TGTGCCTGGAGTGTCGGTGGGCCCTCAGAGACCCAGTACTTC
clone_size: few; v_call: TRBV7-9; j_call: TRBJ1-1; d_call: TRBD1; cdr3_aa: CASSPQGGGQEGTEAFF; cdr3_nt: TGTGCCAGCAGCCCACAGGGGGGAGGCCAGGAAGGGACTGAAGCTTTCTTT
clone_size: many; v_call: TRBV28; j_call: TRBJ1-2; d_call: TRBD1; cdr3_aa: CASQTGHYGYTF; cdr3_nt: TGTGCCAGCCAGACAGGGCACTATGGCTACACCTTC
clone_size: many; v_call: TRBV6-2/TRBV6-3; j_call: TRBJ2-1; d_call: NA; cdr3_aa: CASSEWGSTVGFPNEQFF; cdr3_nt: TGTGCCAGCAGTGAATGGGGTTCGACAGTAGGTTTTCCGAATGAGCAGTTCTTC
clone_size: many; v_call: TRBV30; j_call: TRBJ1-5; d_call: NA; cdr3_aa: CAWSTGLSGNQPQHF; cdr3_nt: TGTGCCTGGAGTACAGGGTTGAGCGGCAATCAGCCCCAGCATTTT
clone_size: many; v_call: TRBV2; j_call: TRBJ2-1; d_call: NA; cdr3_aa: CASSERAGVGIEQFF; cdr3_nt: TGTGCCAGCAGTGAGAGGGCAGGGGTCGGGATTGAGCAGTTCTTC
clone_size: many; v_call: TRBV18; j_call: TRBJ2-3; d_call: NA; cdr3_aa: CASSPNVGSSTDTQYF; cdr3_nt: TGTGCCAGCTCACCAAATGTAGGGTCGTCCACAGATACGCAGTATTTT
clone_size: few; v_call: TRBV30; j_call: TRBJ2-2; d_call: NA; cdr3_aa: CAWSGLGTGELFF; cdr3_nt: TGTGCCTGGTCCGGGCTCGGCACCGGGGAGCTGTTTTTT
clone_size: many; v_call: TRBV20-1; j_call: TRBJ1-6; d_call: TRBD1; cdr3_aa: CSAAETDRGSSPLHF; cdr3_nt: TGCAGTGCTGCCGAGACGGACAGGGGCAGCTCACCCCTCCACTTT
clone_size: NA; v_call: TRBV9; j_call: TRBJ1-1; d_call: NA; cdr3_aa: CASSWGIGNTEAFF; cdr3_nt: TGTGCCAGCAGCTGGGGGATAGGGAACACTGAAGCTTTCTTT
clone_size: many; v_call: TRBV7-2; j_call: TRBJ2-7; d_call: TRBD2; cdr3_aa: CASSNAGGPYEQYF; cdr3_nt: TGTGCCAGCAGTAACGCGGGAGGACCCTACGAGCAGTACTTC
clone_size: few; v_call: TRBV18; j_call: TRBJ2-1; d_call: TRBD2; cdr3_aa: CASSGGGEGLEQFF; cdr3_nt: TGTGCCAGCTCAGGTGGCGGGGAGGGACTCGAGCAGTTCTTC
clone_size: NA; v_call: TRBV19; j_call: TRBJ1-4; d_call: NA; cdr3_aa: CASSIVPRTNEKLFF; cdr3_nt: TGTGCCAGTAGTATAGTGCCGAGGACTAATGAAAAACTGTTTTTT
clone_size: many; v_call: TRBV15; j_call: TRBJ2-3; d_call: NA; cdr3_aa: CATSRVETSHNRDTQYF; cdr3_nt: TGTGCCACCAGCAGAGTCGAGACTAGTCACAACAGAGATACGCAGTATTTT
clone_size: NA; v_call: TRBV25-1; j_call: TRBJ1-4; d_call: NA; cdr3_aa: CASSETGRVGKLFF; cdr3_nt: TGTGCCAGCAGTGAAACCGGGAGGGTCGGAAAACTGTTTTTT
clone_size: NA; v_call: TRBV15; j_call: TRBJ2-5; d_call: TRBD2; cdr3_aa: CATNEGLAGGPFRETQYF; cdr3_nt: TGTGCCACCAATGAGGGACTAGCGGGAGGGCCTTTCCGAGAGACCCAGTACTTC
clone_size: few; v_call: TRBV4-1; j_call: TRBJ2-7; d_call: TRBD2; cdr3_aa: CASSHYGPTSGRMEEQYF; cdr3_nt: TGCGCCAGCAGCCACTATGGGCCCACTAGCGGGAGGATGGAAGAGCAGTACTTC
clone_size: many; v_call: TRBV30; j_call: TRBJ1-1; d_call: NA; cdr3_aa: CAWSVGPGLFTEAFF; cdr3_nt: TGTGCCTGGAGTGTGGGCCCCGGACTGTTCACTGAAGCTTTCTTT
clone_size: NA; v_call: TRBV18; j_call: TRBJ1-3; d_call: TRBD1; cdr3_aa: CASSPSTGGSGNTIYF; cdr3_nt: TGTGCCAGCTCACCGTCAACAGGGGGCTCTGGAAACACCATATATTTT
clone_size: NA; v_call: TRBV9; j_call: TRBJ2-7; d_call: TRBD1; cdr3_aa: CASSAGTDSYEQYF; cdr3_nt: TGTGCCAGCAGCGCGGGGACAGATTCCTACGAGCAGTACTTC
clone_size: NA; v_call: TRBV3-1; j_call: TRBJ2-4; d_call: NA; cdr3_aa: CASSGRMQGGNIQYF; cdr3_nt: TGTGCCAGCAGCGGTCGGATGCAGGGCGGGAACATTCAGTACTTC
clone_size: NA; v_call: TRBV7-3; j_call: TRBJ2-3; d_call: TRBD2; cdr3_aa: CASSLGLAGTTDTQYF; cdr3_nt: TGTGCCAGCAGCTTAGGGCTAGCGGGAACAACAGATACGCAGTATTTT
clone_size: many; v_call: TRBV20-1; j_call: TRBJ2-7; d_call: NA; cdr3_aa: CSASPGAYEQYF; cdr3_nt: TGCAGTGCGAGCCCGGGGGCCTACGAGCAGTACTTC
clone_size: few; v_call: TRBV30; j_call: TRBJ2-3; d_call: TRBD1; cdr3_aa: CARDIPGQGRDTQYF; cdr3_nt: TGTGCCCGGGACATCCCGGGACAGGGGAGAGATACGCAGTATTTT
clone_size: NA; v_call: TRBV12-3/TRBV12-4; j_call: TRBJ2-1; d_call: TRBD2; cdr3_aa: CASSLGLAGAWFF; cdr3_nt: TGTGCCAGCAGTTTAGGGCTAGCGGGAGCCTGGTTCTTC
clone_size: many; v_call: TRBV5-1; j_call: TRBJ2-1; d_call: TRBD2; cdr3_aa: CASSLGHSGNNEQFF; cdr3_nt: TGCGCCAGCAGCTTGGGACATAGCGGGAACAATGAGCAGTTCTTC
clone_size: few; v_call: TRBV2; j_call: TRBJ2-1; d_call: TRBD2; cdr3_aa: CASTGLDSYNEQFF; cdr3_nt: TGTGCCAGCACTGGACTAGACTCCTACAATGAGCAGTTCTTC
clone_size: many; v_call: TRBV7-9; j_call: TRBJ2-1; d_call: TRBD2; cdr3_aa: CASSPRTRVYNEQFF; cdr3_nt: TGTGCCAGCAGCCCTCGGACTAGGGTATACAATGAGCAGTTCTTC
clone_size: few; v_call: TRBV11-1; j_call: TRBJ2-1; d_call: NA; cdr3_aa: CASSLLGIYNEQFF; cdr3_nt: TGTGCCAGCAGCTTACTAGGAATCTACAATGAGCAGTTCTTC
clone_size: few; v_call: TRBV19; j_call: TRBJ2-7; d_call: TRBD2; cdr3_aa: CASSILSGRSYEQYF; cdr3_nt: TGTGCCAGTAGTATACTTAGCGGGAGAAGCTACGAGCAGTACTTC
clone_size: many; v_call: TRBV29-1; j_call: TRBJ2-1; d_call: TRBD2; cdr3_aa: CSVEDPASGYNEQFF; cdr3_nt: TGCAGCGTTGAAGATCCGGCTAGCGGTTACAATGAGCAGTTCTTC
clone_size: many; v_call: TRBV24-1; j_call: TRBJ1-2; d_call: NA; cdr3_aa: CATSPGYGYTF; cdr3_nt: TGTGCCACCAGTCCCGGCTATGGCTACACCTTC
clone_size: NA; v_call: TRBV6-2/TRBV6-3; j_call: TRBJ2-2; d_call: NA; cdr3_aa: CASSIQGNTGELFF; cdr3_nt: TGTGCCAGCAGTATCCAGGGGAACACCGGGGAGCTGTTTTTT
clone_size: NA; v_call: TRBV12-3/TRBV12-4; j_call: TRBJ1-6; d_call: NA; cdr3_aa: CASSFLSSPLHF; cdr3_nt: TGTGCCAGCAGTTTCTTAAGTTCACCCCTCCACTTT
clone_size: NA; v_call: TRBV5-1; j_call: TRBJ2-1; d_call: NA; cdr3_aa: CASSWYNEQFF; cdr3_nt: TGCGCCAGCAGCTGGTACAATGAGCAGTTCTTC
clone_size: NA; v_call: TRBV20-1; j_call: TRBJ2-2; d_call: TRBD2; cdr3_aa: CSAPSGMNTGELFF; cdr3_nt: TGCTCTGCTCCGAGCGGGATGAACACCGGGGAGCTGTTTTTT
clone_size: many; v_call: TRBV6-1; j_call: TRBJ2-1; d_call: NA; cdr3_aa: CASSSGMREQFF; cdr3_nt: TGTGCCAGCAGCTCCGGGATGCGGGAGCAGTTCTTC
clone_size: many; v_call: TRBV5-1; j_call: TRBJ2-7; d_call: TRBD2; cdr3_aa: CASSLESGTSGRAAYEQYF; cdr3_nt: TGCGCCAGCAGCTTGGAGTCGGGGACTAGCGGGAGGGCAGCCTACGAGCAGTACTTC
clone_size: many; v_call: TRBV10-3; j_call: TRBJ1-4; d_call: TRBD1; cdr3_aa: CAISGTGAEKLFF; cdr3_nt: TGTGCCATCAGTGGAACAGGGGCTGAAAAACTGTTTTTT
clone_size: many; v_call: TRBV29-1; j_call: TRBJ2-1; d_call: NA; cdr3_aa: CSVGIGVSYNEQFF; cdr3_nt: TGCAGCGTTGGCATCGGGGTCTCCTACAATGAGCAGTTCTTC
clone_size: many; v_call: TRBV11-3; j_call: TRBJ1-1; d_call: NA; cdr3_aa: CASSSPWGRYTEAFF; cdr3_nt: TGTGCCAGCAGCTCGCCGTGGGGTAGGTACACTGAAGCTTTCTTT
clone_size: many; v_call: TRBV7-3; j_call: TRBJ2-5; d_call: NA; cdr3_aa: CASSLTLKETQYF; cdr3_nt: TGTGCCAGCAGCTTAACACTTAAAGAGACCCAGTACTTC
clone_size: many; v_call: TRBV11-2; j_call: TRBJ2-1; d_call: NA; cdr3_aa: CASSRRQGFNEQFF; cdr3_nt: TGTGCCAGCAGCCGACGCCAGGGTTTCAATGAGCAGTTCTTC
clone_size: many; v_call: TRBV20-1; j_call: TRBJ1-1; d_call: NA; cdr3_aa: CSAWTARANTEAFF; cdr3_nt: TGCAGTGCATGGACAGCCAGAGCAAACACTGAAGCTTTCTTT
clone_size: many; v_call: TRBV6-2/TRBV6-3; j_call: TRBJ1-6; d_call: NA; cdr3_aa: CASSYSPETGSPLHF; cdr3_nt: TGTGCCAGCAGTTACTCCCCCGAGACAGGTTCACCCCTCCACTTT
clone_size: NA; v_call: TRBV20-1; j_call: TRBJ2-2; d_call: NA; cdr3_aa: CSARDGSGGELFF; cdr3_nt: TGCAGTGCTAGGGACGGTAGTGGCGGGGAGCTGTTTTTT